The clone carrying this TCR beta chain was found once. Using immunoSEQ multiplex PCR, the repertoire was profiled, and TCRdb retains in-frame clones only, with some absent. The sample has approximately 200,000 clones; 80% to 90% are singletons. This specimen belongs to a study of blood T cell repertoires in COVID-19. Germline V gives CDR1 LNHDA, CDR2 SQIVND (reference sequence). CDR3 size: 15 residues. The V and J ends lost 7 bases and 4 bases respectively, with 19 bases between them. This chain links TRBV19 with TRBJ1-1; D remains ambiguous. The receptor comes from a man aged 30 to 45 in a cohort exposed to, infected with or recovered from COVID-19 (not recorded which). Sequencing was performed on PBMCs or T cells enriched from blood (not recorded which). This chain's CDR3 is CASIPSWPEGTEAFF. The CDR3 DNA sequence: TGTGCCAGTATCCCCTCTTGGCCAGAGGGCACTGAAGCTTTCTTT.